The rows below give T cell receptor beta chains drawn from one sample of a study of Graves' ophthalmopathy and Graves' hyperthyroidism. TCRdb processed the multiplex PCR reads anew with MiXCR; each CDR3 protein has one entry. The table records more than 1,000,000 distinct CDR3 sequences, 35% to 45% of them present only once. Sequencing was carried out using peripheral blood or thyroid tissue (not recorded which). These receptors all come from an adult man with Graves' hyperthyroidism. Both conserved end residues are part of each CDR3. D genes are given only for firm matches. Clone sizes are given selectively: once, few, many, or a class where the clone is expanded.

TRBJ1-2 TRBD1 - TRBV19 CASTWTGHGYTF TGTGCCAGTACTTGGACAGGGCATGGCTACACCTTC
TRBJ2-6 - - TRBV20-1 CSAAAGASGANVLTF TGCAGTGCCGCCGCAGGGGCTTCGGGGGCCAACGTCCTGACTTTC
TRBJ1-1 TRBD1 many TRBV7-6 CASSKNAGTGLGDTEAFF TGTGCCAGCAGCAAAAATGCCGGGACAGGGCTGGGGGACACTGAAGCTTTCTTT
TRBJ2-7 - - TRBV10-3 CAISEGGRGYEQYF TGTGCCATCAGCGAGGGCGGAAGGGGCTACGAGCAGTACTTC
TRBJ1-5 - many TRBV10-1 CASSEWEGPPNQPQHF TGCGCCAGCAGTGAGTGGGAAGGACCCCCCAATCAGCCCCAGCATTTT
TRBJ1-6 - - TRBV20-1 CSASGGPRRGSPLHF TGCAGTGCTAGTGGGGGCCCGAGGCGCGGTTCACCCCTCCACTTT
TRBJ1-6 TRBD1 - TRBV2 CASSETRTGSRSPLHF TGTGCCAGCAGTGAGACTAGGACAGGGTCCCGCTCACCCCTCCACTTT
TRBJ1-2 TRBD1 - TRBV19 CASNSQGVGGYTF TGTGCCAGTAATTCTCAGGGGGTCGGTGGCTACACCTTC
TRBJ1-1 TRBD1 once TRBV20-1 CSASMGQGTEAFF TGCAGTGCTAGCATGGGACAGGGCACTGAAGCTTTCTTT
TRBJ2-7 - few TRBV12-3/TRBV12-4 CASSPGTHNYEQYF TGTGCCAGCAGTCCCGGGACACACAACTACGAGCAGTACTTC
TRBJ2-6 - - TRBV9 CAAAGANVLTF TGTGCCGCAGCTGGGGCCAACGTCCTGACTTTC
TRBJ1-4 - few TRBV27 CASSPIMYGGEKLFF TGTGCCAGCAGTCCCATAATGTATGGAGGTGAAAAACTGTTTTTT
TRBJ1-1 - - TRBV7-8 CAGRRVGDTEAFF TGTGCCGGCAGACGGGTCGGGGACACTGAAGCTTTCTTT
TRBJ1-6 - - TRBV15 CATDNAGGKEPLHF TGTGCCACCGACAACGCGGGGGGGAAGGAGCCCCTCCACTTT
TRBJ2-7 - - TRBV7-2 CASSKGREQYF TGTGCCAGCAGCAAAGGACGGGAGCAGTACTTC
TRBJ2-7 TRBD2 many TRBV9 CASSPRLAGVHEQYF TGTGCCAGCAGCCCCCGGCTAGCGGGAGTACACGAGCAGTACTTC
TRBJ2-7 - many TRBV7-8 CASSLARLGGGYEQYF TGTGCCAGCAGCTTAGCGCGGCTTGGGGGAGGATACGAGCAGTACTTC
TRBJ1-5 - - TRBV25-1 CASSELVTQHF TGTGCCAGCAGTGAATTGGTGACCCAGCATTTT
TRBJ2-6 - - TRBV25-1 CASSTGWPTEAF TGTGCCAGCAGTACAGGATGGCCCACTGAAGCTTTC
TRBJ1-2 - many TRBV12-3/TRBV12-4 CASSATEYYGYTF TGTGCCAGCAGTGCAACAGAGTACTATGGCTACACCTTC
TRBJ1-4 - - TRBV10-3 CATEQERNEKLFF TGTGCCACGGAACAGGAAAGGAATGAAAAACTGTTTTTT
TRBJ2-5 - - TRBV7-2 CASSSSKGLEETQYF TGTGCCAGCAGCTCAAGTAAGGGGTTGGAAGAGACCCAGTACTTC